This T cell receptor (beta chain) was documented in a study of technical replicates of blood from several donors. Repertoires were generated with immunoSEQ multiplex PCR, while TCRdb's copy carries only in-frame clones and drops some. The sample holds over 30,000 clones, around 90% seen once. With 3 bases removed from V and 3 bases from J, the gap between germline ends came to 15 bases. The length of the CDR3 is 15 residues. Germline V gives CDR1 SGHDT, CDR2 YYEEEE. The sample consisted of PBMCs. The receptor was isolated from a human donor in good health. Some clones in this sample may be carry-over from other donors' samples. This chain connects TRBV5-6 to TRBJ1-1; a weak D match, TRBD1 (5 bases). The CDR3 region has the DNA TGTGCCAGCAGCTCCTGGGGACGGGGGGACACTGAAGCTTTCTTT. Its translation: CASSSWGRGDTEAFF.